This T cell receptor (beta chain) came from a study of regulatory T cells in long-lasting Graves disease. Findings of the study overall: TRBV28, TRBJ1-2 and TRBJ2-5 emerged as the favored segments in persistent disease. Clonotypes that were public and shared totalled 2,500 to 3,500 in persistent patients versus 750 to 1,000 in new patients.

The sample's time point: newly diagnosed GD, antithyroid drugs for less than 3 months. The TCR library was made from RNA extracted from PBMCs. Trimming pared 1 base from V and 3 bases from J, leaving 7 bases between. The CDR3 totals 14 residues. The germline CDR1 and CDR2 sequences are KGHDR and SFDVKD. Sequencing libraries for TCR beta were prepared with iRepertoire HTBI primers and Arm-PCR of CDR3 regions. TCRdb independently ran MiXCR on the multiplex PCR reads; one entry per CDR3 protein. The data hold fewer than 650,000 distinct CDR3 sequences, with 16% observed a single time. As regards this clonotype: The antigen is unknown.

The same sample was also used in a study of T cells in Graves' hyperthyroidism and ophthalmopathy. That source reports: Researchers report that a 13 V-J model separated ophthalmopathy from stable hyperthyroidism.

The sample in question was peripheral blood mononuclear cells (PBMCs), obtained at new diagnosis, from a patient treated with antithyroid drugs. This rearrangement joins TRBV24-1 to TRBJ2-3; D is unclear. The source is a man between 18 and 29 years old with Graves disease. The CDR3 bases are TGTGCCACCAGTGATTTCCCAAGAACAGATACGCAGTATTTT. It codes for CATSDFPRTDTQYF.